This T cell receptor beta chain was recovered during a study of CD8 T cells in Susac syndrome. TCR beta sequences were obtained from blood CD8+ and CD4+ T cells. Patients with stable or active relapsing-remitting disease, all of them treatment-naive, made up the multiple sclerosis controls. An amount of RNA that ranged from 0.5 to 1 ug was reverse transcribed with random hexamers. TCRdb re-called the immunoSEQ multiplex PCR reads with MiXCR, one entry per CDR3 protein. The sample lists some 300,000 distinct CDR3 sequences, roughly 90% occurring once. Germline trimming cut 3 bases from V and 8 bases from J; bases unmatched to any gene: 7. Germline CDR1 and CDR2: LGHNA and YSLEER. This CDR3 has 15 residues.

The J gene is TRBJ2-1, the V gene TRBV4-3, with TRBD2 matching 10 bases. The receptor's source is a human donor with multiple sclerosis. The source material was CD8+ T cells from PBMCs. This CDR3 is CASSHVSGGAYEQFF. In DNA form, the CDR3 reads TGCGCCAGCAGCCATGTGAGCGGGGGGGCCTATGAGCAGTTCTTC.